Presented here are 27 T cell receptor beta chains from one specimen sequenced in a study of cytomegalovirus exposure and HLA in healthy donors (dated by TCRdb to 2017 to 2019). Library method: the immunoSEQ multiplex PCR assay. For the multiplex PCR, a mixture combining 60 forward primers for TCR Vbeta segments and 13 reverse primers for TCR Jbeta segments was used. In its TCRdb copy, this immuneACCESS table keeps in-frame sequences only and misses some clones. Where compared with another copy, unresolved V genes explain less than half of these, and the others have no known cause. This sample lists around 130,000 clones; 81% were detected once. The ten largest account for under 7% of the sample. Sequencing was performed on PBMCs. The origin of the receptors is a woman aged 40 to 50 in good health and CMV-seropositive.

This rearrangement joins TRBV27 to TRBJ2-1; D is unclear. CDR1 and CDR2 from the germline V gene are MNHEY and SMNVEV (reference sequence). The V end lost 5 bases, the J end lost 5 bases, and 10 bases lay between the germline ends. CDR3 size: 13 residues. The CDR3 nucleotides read TGTGCCAGCAGTCCCAACACCAACAATGAGCAGTTCTTC. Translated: CASSPNTNNEQFF.

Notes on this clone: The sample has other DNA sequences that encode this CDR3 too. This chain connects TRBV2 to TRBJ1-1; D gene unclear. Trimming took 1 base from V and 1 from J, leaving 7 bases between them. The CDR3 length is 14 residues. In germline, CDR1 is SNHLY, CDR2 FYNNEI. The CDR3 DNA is TGTGCCAGCAGTGAAGGGAGGAGGAACACTGAAGCTTTCTTT. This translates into CASSEGRRNTEAFF.

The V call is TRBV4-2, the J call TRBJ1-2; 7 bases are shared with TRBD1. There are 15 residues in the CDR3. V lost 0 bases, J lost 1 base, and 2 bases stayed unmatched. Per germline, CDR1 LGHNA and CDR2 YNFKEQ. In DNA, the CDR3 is TGTGCCAGCAGCCAAGAAAACAGGGGTAACTATGGCTACACCTTC. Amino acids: CASSQENRGNYGYTF.

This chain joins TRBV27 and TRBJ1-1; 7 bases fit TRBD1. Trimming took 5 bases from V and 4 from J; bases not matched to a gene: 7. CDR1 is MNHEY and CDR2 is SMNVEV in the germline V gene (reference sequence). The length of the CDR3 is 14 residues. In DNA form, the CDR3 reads TGTGCCAGCAGTCGTACAGGGGTCGGCACTGAAGCTTTCTTT. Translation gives CASSRTGVGTEAFF.

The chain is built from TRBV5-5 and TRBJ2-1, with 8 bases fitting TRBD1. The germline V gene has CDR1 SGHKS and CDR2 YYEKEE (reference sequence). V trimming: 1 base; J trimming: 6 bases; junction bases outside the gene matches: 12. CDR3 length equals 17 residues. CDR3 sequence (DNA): TGTGCCAGCAGCTTGATATCCGGGACAGGTGAATCCAATGAGCAGTTCTTC. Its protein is CASSLISGTGESNEQFF.

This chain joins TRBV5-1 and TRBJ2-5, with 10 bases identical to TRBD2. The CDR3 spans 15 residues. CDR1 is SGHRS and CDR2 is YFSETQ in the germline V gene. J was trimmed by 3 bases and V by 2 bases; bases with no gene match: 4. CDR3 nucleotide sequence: TGCGCCAGCAGCTTCGTTCTAGCGGGAGAAGAGACCCAGTACTTC. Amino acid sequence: CASSFVLAGEETQYF.

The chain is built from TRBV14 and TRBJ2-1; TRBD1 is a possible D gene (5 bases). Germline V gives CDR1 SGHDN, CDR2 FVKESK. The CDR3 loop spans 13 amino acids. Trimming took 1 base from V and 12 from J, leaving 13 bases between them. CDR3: CASSQVLSQGQFF. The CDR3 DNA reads TGTGCCAGCAGCCAAGTTCTCTCGCAGGGGCAGTTCTTC.

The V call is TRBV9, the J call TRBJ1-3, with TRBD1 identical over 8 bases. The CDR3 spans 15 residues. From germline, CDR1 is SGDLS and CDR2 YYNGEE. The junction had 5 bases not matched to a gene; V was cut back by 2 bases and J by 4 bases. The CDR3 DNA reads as TGTGCCAGCAGCGTTGGGACAGGAATAGGAAACACCATATATTTT. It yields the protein CASSVGTGIGNTIYF. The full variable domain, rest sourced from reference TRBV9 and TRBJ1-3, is DSGVTQTPKHLITATGQRVTLRCSPRSGDLSVYWYQQSLDQGLQFLIQYYNGEERAKGNILERFSAQQFPDLHSELNLSSLELGDSALYFCASSVGTGIGNTIYFGEGSWLTVV.

CDR3 coding DNA: TGTGCCAGCAGCTTAGAGACTTCCTCCTACGAGCAGTACTTC. This encodes CASSLETSSYEQYF. V gene TRBV11-2 combines with J gene TRBJ2-7; D unclear. The CDR3 runs 14 residues. The germline gives CDR1 SGHAT, CDR2 FQNNGV. V was pared by 0 bases and J by 0 bases, with 6 bases between.

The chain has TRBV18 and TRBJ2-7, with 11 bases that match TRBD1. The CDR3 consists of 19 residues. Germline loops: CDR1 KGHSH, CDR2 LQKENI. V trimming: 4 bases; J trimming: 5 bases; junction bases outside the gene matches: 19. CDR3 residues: CASSLELANTGTGGNEQYF. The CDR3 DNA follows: TGTGCCAGCTCACTTGAACTAGCTAATACCGGGACAGGGGGAAACGAGCAGTACTTC.

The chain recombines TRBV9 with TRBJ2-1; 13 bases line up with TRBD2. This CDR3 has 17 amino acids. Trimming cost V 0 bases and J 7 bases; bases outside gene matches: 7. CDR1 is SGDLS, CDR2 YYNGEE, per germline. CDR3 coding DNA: TGTGCCAGCAGCGTAGTTTCGGGACTAGCGGGGATAAATGAGCAGTTCTTC. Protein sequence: CASSVVSGLAGINEQFF.

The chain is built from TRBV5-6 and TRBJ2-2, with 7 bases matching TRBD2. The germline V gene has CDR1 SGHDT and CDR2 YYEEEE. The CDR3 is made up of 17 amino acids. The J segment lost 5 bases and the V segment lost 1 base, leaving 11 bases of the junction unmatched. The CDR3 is CASSLFGGGLLTGELFF. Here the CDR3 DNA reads TGTGCCAGCAGCTTGTTTGGGGGGGGACTATTAACCGGGGAGCTGTTTTTT.

Written as DNA, the CDR3 is TGTGCTGGACAGGGGGTGAACACCGGGGAGCTGTTTTTT. Its translation: CAGQGVNTGELFF. V is TRBV6-6 and J is TRBJ2-2; 10 nucleotides align to TRBD1. This CDR3 is built from 13 residues. CDR1 MNHNY and CDR2 SVGAGI come from the germline V gene (reference sequence).

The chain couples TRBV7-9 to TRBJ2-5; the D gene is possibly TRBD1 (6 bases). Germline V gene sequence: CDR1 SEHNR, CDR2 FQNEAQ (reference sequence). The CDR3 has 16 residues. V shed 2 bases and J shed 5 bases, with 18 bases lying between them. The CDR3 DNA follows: TGTGCCAGCAGCTTACACGCAGGGCTTACAGGGGAGACCCAGTACTTC. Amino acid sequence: CASSLHAGLTGETQYF.

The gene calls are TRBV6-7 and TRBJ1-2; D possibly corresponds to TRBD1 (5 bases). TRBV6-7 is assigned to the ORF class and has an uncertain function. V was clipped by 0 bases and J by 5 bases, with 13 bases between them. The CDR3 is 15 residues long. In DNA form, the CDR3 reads TGTGCCAGCAGTTACTCGAGGGGAGGTCATTATGGCTACACCTTC. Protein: CASSYSRGGHYGYTF.

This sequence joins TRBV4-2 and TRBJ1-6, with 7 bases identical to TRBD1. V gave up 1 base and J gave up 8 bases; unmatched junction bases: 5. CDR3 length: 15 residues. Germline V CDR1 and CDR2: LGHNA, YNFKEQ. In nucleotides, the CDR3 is TGTGCCAGCAGCCAAGGAGACAGGGACGATTCACCCCTCCACTTT. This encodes CASSQGDRDDSPLHF.

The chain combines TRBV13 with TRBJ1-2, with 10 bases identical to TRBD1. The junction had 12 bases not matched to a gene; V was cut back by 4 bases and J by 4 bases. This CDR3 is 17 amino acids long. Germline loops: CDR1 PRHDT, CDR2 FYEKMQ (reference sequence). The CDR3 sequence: CASSSNTGQGSTYGYTF. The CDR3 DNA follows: TGTGCCAGCAGCTCAAATACGGGACAGGGGAGTACCTATGGCTACACCTTC.

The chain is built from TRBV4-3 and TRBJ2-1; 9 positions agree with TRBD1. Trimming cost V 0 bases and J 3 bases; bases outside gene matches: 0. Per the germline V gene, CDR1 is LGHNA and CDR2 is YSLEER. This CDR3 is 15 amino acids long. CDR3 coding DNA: TGCGCCAGCAGCCAAGAGACAGGGGGCTACAATGAGCAGTTCTTC. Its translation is CASSQETGGYNEQFF.

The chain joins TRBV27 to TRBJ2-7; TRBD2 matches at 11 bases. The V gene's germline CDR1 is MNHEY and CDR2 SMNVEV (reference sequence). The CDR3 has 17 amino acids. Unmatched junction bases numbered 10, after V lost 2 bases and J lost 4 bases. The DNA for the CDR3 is TGTGCCAGCAGTTTACTCGGGACTAGCGGAGCGGGATACGAGCAGTACTTC. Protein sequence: CASSLLGTSGAGYEQYF.

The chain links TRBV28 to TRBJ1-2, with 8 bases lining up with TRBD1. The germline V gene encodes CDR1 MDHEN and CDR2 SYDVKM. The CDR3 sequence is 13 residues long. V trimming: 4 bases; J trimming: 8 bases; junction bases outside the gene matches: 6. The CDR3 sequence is CASSSGGARGYTF. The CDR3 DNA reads TGTGCCAGCAGTTCAGGGGGCGCAAGAGGCTACACCTTC.

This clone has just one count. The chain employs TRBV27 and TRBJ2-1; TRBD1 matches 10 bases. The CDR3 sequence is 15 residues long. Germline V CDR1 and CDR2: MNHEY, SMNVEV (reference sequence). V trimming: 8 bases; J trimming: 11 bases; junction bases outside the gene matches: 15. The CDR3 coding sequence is TGTGCCAGCCGTCTAACCTCCGGGACAGGGGATAAGCAGTTCTTC. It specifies CASRLTSGTGDKQFF.

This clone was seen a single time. CDR3 nucleotide sequence: TGTGCCAGTACTCGCCAGGTAGGGGATTACGAGCAGTACTTC. Amino acids: CASTRQVGDYEQYF. The rearrangement joins TRBV19 to TRBJ2-7, with a weak D call TRBD1 (5 bases). The length of the CDR3 is 14 residues. With 7 bases removed from V and 4 bases from J, the gap between germline ends came to 17 bases. In germline, CDR1 is LNHDA, CDR2 SQIVND (reference sequence).

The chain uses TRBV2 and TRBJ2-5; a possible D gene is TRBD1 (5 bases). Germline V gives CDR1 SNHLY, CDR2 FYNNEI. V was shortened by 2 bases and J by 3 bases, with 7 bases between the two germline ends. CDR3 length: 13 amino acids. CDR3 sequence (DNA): TGTGCCAGCAGTGAACAGGGTGAAGAGACCCAGTACTTC. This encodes CASSEQGEETQYF.

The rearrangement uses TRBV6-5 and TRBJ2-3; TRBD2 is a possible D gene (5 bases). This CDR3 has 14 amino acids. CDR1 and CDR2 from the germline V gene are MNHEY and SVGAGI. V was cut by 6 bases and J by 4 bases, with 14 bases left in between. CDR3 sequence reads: CASRTARAADTQYF. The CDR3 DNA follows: TGTGCCAGCAGGACCGCAAGAGCGGCAGATACGCAGTATTTT.

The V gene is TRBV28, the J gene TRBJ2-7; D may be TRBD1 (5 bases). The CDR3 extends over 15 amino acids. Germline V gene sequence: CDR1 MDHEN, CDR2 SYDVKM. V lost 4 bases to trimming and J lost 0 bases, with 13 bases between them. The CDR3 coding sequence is TGTGCCAGCAGTTACCCGGACACCAGCTCCTACGAGCAGTACTTC. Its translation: CASSYPDTSSYEQYF.

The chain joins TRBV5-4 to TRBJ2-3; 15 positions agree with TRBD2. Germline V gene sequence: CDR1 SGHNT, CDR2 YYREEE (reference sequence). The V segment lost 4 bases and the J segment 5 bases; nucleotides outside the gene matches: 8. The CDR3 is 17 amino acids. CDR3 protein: CASSTAGLAGGQDTQYF. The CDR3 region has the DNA TGTGCCAGCAGCACGGCCGGACTAGCGGGGGGGCAAGATACGCAGTATTTT.

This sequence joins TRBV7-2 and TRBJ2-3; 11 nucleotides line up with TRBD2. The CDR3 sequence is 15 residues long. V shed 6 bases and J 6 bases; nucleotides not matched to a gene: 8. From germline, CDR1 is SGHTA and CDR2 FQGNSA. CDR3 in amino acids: CASRQTSGNWDTQYF. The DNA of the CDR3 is TGTGCCAGCAGACAGACTAGCGGGAACTGGGATACGCAGTATTTT.